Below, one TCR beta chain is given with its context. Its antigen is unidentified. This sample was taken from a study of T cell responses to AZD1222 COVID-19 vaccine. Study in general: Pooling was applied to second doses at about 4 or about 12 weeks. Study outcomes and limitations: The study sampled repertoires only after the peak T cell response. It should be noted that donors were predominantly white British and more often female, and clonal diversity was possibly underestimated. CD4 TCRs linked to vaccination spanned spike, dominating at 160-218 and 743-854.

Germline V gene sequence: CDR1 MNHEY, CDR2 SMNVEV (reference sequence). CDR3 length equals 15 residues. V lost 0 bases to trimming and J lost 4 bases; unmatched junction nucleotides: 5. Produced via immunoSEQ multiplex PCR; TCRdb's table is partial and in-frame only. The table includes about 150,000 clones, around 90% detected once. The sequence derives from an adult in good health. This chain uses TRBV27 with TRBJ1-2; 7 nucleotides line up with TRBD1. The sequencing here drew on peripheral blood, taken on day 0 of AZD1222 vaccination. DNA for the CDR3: TGTGCCAGCAGTTTATCTGCCAGGGGGACCTATGGCTACACCTTC. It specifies CASSLSARGTYGYTF.